The 6 T cell receptor beta chains below all came from one sample that was sequenced in a study of blood T cell repertoires in COVID-19. Sequencing was performed with immunoSEQ multiplex PCR; in TCRdb, only in-frame clones are kept and a portion is missing. The sample records about 140,000 clones, approximately 82% being singletons. The sequenced sample consisted of peripheral blood. These receptors all stem from a man in his 60s with active or convalescent COVID-19.

The rearrangement uses TRBV19 and TRBJ1-2, with D tentatively TRBD1 (6 bases). V was pared by 0 bases and J by 5 bases, with 10 bases between. The germline CDR1 and CDR2 sequences are LNHDA and SQIVND (reference sequence). The CDR3 totals 14 residues. The CDR3 nucleotides are TGTGCCAGTAGTATAGATATCCAGGGGTATGGCTACACCTTC. The encoded protein is CASSIDIQGYGYTF.

This clone was observed a single time. The V call is TRBV19, the J call TRBJ2-1; the match to TRBD2 covers 10 bases. J was trimmed by 8 bases and V by 3 bases; bases with no gene match: 7. Germline loops: CDR1 LNHDA, CDR2 SQIVND (reference sequence). This CDR3 contains 15 residues. In DNA, the CDR3 is TGTGCCAGTAGTATTCTGCTAGCGGGAGCACATGAGCAGTTCTTC. The encoded protein is CASSILLAGAHEQFF.

This chain uses TRBV7-2 with TRBJ2-2; 10 bases agree with TRBD2. Germline loops: CDR1 SGHTA, CDR2 FQGNSA. The CDR3 extends over 17 amino acids. V shed 5 bases and J 1 base; nucleotides not matched to a gene: 7. The CDR3: CASSRRTSGMNTGELFF. CDR3 bases: TGTGCCAGCAGCCGTAGGACTAGCGGAATGAACACCGGGGAGCTGTTTTTT. The complete variable domain, with remaining parts taken from reference TRBV7-2 and TRBJ2-2, reads GAGVSQSPSNKVTEKGKDVELRCDPISGHTALYWYRQSLGQGLEFLIYFQGNSAPDKSGLPSDRFSAERTGGSVSTLTIQRTQQEDSAVYLCASSRRTSGMNTGELFFGEGSRLTVL.

This rearrangement joins TRBV7-2 to TRBJ2-3; maybe TRBD1 (6 bases). The CDR3 has 13 residues. The germline gives CDR1 SGHTA, CDR2 FQGNSA. Trimming removed 5 bases from V and 7 bases from J, with 13 bases in between. The CDR3 region is CASSPQQGNTQYF. DNA for the CDR3: TGTGCCAGCAGCCCTCAACAGGGAAATACGCAGTATTTT.

The sample holds one count of this clone. This chain connects TRBV10-3 to TRBJ2-1; the match to TRBD2 covers 7 bases. This CDR3 region has 13 residues. J lost 6 bases, V lost 7 bases, and 6 bases had no gene match. In germline, CDR1 is ENHRY, CDR2 SYGVKD. Here the CDR3 reads CAIKAGVGNEQFF. For the CDR3, the DNA is TGTGCCATCAAGGCGGGAGTCGGCAATGAGCAGTTCTTC.

This clone came up once. The CDR3 spells CAISESDRAHNEQFF. CDR3 coding DNA: TGTGCCATCAGTGAGTCGGACAGGGCGCACAATGAGCAGTTCTTC. J is TRBJ2-1 and V is TRBV10-3; TRBD1 aligns across 8 bases. J was trimmed by 5 bases and V by 0 bases; bases with no gene match: 3. Germline V lookup: CDR1 ENHRY, CDR2 SYGVKD. This CDR3 region has 15 residues.